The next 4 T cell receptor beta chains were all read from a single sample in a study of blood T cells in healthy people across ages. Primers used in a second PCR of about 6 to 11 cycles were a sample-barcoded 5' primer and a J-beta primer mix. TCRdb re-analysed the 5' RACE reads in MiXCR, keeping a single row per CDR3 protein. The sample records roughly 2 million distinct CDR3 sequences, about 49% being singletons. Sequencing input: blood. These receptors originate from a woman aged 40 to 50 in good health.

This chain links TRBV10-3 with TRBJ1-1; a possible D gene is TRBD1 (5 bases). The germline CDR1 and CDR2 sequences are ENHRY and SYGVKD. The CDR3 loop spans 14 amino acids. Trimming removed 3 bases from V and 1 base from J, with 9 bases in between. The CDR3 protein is CAISDLTANTEAFF. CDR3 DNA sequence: TGTGCCATCAGTGACCTGACAGCGAACACTGAAGCTTTCTTT.

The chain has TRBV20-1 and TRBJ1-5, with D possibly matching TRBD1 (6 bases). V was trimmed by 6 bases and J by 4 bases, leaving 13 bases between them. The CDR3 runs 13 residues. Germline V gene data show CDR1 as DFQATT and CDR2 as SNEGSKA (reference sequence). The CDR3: CSANQGINQPQHF. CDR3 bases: TGCAGTGCCAATCAGGGGATAAATCAGCCCCAGCATTTT.

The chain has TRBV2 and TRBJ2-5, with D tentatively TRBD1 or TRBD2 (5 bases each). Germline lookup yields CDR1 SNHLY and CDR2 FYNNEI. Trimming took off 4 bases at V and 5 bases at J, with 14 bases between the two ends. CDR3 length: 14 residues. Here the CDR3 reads CASSAGTRSETQYF. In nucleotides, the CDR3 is TGTGCCAGCAGTGCCGGGACCAGGTCGGAGACCCAGTACTTC.

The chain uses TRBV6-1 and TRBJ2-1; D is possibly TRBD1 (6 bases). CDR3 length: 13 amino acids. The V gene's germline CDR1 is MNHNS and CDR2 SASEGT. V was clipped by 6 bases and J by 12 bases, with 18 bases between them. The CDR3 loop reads CASRADSFIWQFF. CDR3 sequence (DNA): TGTGCCAGCAGAGCGGACAGCTTCATATGGCAGTTCTTC.